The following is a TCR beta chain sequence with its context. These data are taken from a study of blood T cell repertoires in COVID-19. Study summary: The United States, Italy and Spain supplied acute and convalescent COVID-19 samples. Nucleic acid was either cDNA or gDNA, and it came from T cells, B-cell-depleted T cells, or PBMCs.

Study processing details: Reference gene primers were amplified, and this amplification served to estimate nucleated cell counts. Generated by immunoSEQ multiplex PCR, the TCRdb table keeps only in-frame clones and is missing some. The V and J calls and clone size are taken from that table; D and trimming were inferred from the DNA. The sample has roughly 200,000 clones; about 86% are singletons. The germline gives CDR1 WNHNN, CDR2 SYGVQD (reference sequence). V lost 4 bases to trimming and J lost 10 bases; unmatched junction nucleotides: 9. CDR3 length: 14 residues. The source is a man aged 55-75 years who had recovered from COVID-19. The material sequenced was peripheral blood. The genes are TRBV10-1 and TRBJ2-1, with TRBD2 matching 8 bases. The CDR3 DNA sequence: TGCGCCAGCAGTGCGGGTACTAGCGGCGGGGAGCAGTTCTTC. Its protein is CASSAGTSGGEQFF.